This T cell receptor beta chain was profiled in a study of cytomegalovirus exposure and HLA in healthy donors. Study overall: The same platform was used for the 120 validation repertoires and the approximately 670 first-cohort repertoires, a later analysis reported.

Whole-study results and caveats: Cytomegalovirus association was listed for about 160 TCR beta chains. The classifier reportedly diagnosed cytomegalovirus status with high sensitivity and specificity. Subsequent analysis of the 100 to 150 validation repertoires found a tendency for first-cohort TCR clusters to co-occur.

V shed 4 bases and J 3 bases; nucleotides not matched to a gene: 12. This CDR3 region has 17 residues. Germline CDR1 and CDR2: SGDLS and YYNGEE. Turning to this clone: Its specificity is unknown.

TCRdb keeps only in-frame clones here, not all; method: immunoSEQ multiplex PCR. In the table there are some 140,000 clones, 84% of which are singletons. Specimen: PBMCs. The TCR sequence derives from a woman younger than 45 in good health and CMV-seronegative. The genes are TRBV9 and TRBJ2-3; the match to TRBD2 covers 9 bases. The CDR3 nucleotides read TGTGCCAGCAGCCAGGGTCGGCGGGGGGGCGCGACAGATACGCAGTATTTT. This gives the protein CASSQGRRGGATDTQYF.